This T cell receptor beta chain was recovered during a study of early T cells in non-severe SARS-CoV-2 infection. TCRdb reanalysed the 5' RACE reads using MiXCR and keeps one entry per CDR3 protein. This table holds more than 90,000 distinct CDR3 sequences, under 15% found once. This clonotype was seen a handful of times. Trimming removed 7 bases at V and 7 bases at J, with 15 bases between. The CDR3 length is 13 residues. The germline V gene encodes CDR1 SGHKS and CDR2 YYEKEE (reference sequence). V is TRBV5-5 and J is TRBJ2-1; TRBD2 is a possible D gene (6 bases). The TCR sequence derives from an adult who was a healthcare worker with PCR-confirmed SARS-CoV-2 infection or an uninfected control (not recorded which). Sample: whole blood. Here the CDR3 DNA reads TGTGCCAGCCACGATGGGGGGTCGAATGAGCAGTTCTTC. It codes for CASHDGGSNEQFF.